This T cell receptor (beta chain) was recovered during a study of neoadjuvant nivolumab and ipilimumab in lung cancer. Study results and caveats: Resected-tumor TCR richness correlated positively with pretherapy blood richness. Compared with tumor-adjacent uninvolved lung, resected tumors showed greater richness and clonality.

Repertoires were generated with immunoSEQ multiplex PCR, while TCRdb's copy carries only in-frame clones and drops some. Counted here are 15,000 to 20,000 clones, roughly 77% occurring once; the ten biggest clones make up approximately 6.4%. For this clone: Its target is unknown.

V was pared by 0 bases and J by 1 base, with 4 bases between. Germline-derived CDR1 and CDR2 are SGHDN and FVKESK. The CDR3 loop spans 15 amino acids. This specimen was tumor tissue, taken after neoadjuvant nivolumab, alone or with ipilimumab, at or shortly before surgery. This receptor was obtained from an adult with non-small cell lung cancer. V gene TRBV14 combines with J gene TRBJ2-6; no clear D gene. The CDR3 sequence is CASSQERSGANVLTF. The CDR3 nucleotides are TGTGCCAGCAGCCAAGAACGTTCTGGGGCCAACGTCCTGACTTTC.